The 22 T cell receptor beta chains presented below share a single source sample, sequenced in a study of T-cell reconstitution after alpha-beta-depleted transplantation in children. Unique molecular identifiers featured in how the TCRbeta library was prepared. TCRdb independently ran MiXCR on the PCR reads; one entry per CDR3 protein. The repertoire includes about 580,000 distinct CDR3 sequences, 25% to 30% of them detected once, and 36% sits in the top ten. The sequenced sample was PBMCs, obtained before TCRalphabeta/CD19-depleted stem cell transplant. Every receptor here comes from a boy less than two years old with Wiskott-Aldrich syndrome, due to receive a stem cell transplant.

The gene calls are TRBV5-1 and TRBJ2-7, with 15 bases identical to TRBD2. Germline V CDR1 and CDR2: SGHRS, YFSETQ. This CDR3 has 19 residues. The V gene end was trimmed by 3 bases and the J gene end by 0 bases; junction bases not matched to a gene: 10. The CDR3, as DNA: TGCGCCAGCAGCTCCGGAGGACTAGCGGGAGGGCCTAGCTCCTACGAGCAGTACTTC. Protein: CASSSGGLAGGPSSYEQYF.

The chain recombines TRBV15 with TRBJ2-2; TRBD1 matches 8 bases. The ends lost 9 bases at V and 5 bases at J; junction bases unmatched: 14. The CDR3 is 16 amino acids. CDR1 and CDR2 from the germline V gene are LNHNV and YYDKDF (reference sequence). The CDR3 loop reads CATETQGQGETGELFF. CDR3 coding DNA: TGTGCCACAGAGACCCAAGGACAGGGAGAAACCGGGGAGCTGTTTTTT.

The chain recombines TRBV29-1 with TRBJ1-2; 7 nucleotides agree with TRBD1. The length of the CDR3 is 11 residues. Germline-derived CDR1 and CDR2 are SQVTM and ANQGSEA. The V and J ends lost 6 bases and 6 bases, in that order; junction bases with no gene match: 4. As DNA, the CDR3 is TGCAGCGTGTGGACAGGAGATGGCTACACCTTC. It encodes CSVWTGDGYTF.

This clonotype was counted only a few times. The V and J genes are TRBV7-2 and TRBJ2-4; the D call may be TRBD1 or TRBD2 (5 bases each). There are 15 residues in the CDR3. Germline V gene data show CDR1 as SGHTA and CDR2 as FQGNSA. V was pared by 1 base and J by 0 bases, with 7 bases between. The CDR3 bases are TGTGCCAGCAGCTTAGGGGACCCAGCCAAAAACATTCAGTACTTC. Its translation: CASSLGDPAKNIQYF.

The V call is TRBV2, the J call TRBJ1-5; D is possibly TRBD1 (5 bases). Germline V CDR1 and CDR2: SNHLY, FYNNEI. V shed 1 base and J shed 3 bases, with 16 bases lying between them. This CDR3 region has 17 residues. The CDR3, as DNA: TGTGCCAGCAGTGAAGGCCGTTTTGGGGGGAACAATCAGCCCCAGCATTTT. This sequence encodes CASSEGRFGGNNQPQHF.

In its sample, this clonotype was seen a few times. The chain employs TRBV20-1 and TRBJ2-5; unclear D gene. The germline CDR1 and CDR2 sequences are DFQATT and SNEGSKA (reference sequence). Trimming removed 3 bases at V and 4 bases at J, with 9 bases between. The CDR3 extends over 12 amino acids. CDR3 region: CSARGSPETQYF. Written as DNA, the CDR3 is TGCAGTGCTAGGGGAAGCCCAGAGACCCAGTACTTC.

V is TRBV5-5 and J is TRBJ2-1, with D perhaps matching TRBD1 or TRBD2 (6 bases each). CDR3 length equals 12 residues. V was pared by 6 bases and J by 12 bases, with 16 bases between. CDR1 and CDR2 from the germline V gene are SGHKS and YYEKEE (reference sequence). CDR3 residues: CASTEGGSRQFF. The CDR3 DNA reads TGTGCCAGCACCGAAGGGGGGAGTCGGCAGTTCTTC.

In its sample, this clonotype was seen a few times. The J gene is TRBJ2-1, the V gene TRBV14; unclear D gene. The V end lost 0 bases, the J end lost 7 bases, and 10 bases lay between the germline ends. The CDR3 is 14 residues long. Germline CDR1 is SGHDN and CDR2 is FVKESK. Here the CDR3 reads CASSQDPRSNEQFF. DNA of the CDR3: TGTGCCAGCAGCCAAGACCCCAGGAGTAATGAGCAGTTCTTC.

This clonotype occurred a few times. This rearrangement joins TRBV28 to TRBJ2-7, with D perhaps being TRBD1 or TRBD2 (6 bases each). V gave up 11 bases and J gave up 1 base, with 9 bases separating them. The CDR3 runs to 11 residues. The germline gives CDR1 MDHEN, CDR2 SYDVKM. The CDR3 is CAGGTSYEQYF. The CDR3 DNA reads as TGTGCCGGCGGGACATCCTACGAGCAGTACTTC. The full variable domain, completed using reference TRBV28 and TRBJ2-7, is DVKVTQSSRYLVKRTGEKVFLECVQDMDHENMFWYRQDPGLGLRLIYFSYDVKMKEKGDIPEGYSVSREKKERFSLILESASTNQTSMYLCAGGTSYEQYFGPGTRLTVT.

This clonotype occurred a few times. V and J are TRBV9 and TRBJ2-1; the match to TRBD2 covers 14 bases. This CDR3 has 16 residues. Germline trimming cut 4 bases from V and 6 bases from J; bases unmatched to any gene: 6. The germline CDR1 and CDR2 sequences are SGDLS and YYNGEE. This CDR3 is CASSPTTSGRANEQFF. As DNA, the CDR3 is TGTGCCAGCAGCCCGACGACTAGCGGGAGGGCCAATGAGCAGTTCTTC.

V usage is TRBV20-1 and J usage is TRBJ1-5; weak D call: TRBD1 (5 bases). Trimming removed 3 bases at V and 6 bases at J, with 12 bases between. In germline, CDR1 is DFQATT, CDR2 SNEGSKA (reference sequence). The CDR3 runs 13 residues. The CDR3 sequence is CSASGGEGQPQHF. The CDR3 DNA is TGCAGTGCTAGCGGAGGGGAGGGTCAGCCCCAGCATTTT.

This clonotype has only one observation. The gene calls are TRBV18 and TRBJ1-4; no clear D gene. The CDR3 totals 14 residues. Trimming left V 4 bases short and J 2 bases short, with 8 bases between. Germline V gives CDR1 KGHSH, CDR2 LQKENI. CDR3 amino acids: CASSQIQTNEKLFF. The CDR3 DNA is TGTGCCAGCTCACAGATCCAGACTAATGAAAAACTGTTTTTT. Full variable domain (rest looked up from reference TRBV18 and TRBJ1-4): NAGVMQNPRHLVRRRGQEARLRCSPMKGHSHVYWYRQLPEEGLKFMVYLQKENIIDESGMPKERFSAEFPKEGPSILRIQQVVRGDSAAYFCASSQIQTNEKLFFGSGTQLSVL.

This clonotype was picked up many times. This sequence joins TRBV24-1 and TRBJ2-1; a weak D match, TRBD1 (6 bases). The CDR3 runs to 15 residues. V was pared by 6 bases and J by 2 bases, with 13 bases between. The germline CDR1 and CDR2 sequences are KGHDR and SFDVKD. DNA of the CDR3: TGTGCCACCAGTTCCGAACAGGGACCCTACAATGAGCAGTTCTTC. Protein sequence: CATSSEQGPYNEQFF.

This clonotype was detected a few times. The gene calls are TRBV5-1 and TRBJ1-1; TRBD1 matches at 11 bases. This CDR3 contains 16 residues. CDR1 and CDR2 (germline): SGHRS, YFSETQ. J lost 1 base, V lost 3 bases, and 5 bases had no gene match. The CDR3 nucleotides read TGCGCCAGCAGCTCCCGGGACAGGGGGAAGAACACTGAAGCTTTCTTT. Translated, it gives CASSSRDRGKNTEAFF.

The CDR3 reads CASSLRATVDGYEQYF. The DNA of the CDR3 is TGTGCCAGCAGTTTAAGGGCGACAGTCGATGGCTACGAGCAGTACTTC. V and J are TRBV27 and TRBJ2-7; tentatively, D is TRBD1 (5 bases). Germline V lookup: CDR1 MNHEY, CDR2 SMNVEV (reference sequence). The CDR3 has 16 amino acids. Trimming stripped 2 bases from V and 3 bases from J, with 17 bases between.

The gene calls are TRBV7-9 and TRBJ1-2; 9 nucleotides match TRBD1. Per the germline V gene, CDR1 is SEHNR and CDR2 is FQNEAQ (reference sequence). The CDR3 is 17 amino acids. The V gene end was trimmed by 5 bases and the J gene end by 3 bases; junction bases not matched to a gene: 13. CDR3 nucleotide sequence: TGTGCCAGCAGCCCGAAATCAGAATACAGGGGGCACTATGGCTACACCTTC. It specifies CASSPKSEYRGHYGYTF.

Many counts were recorded for this clonotype. The CDR3 spells CSAGLTEAFF. For the CDR3, the DNA is TGCAGTGCTGGACTCACTGAAGCTTTCTTT. The chain is built from TRBV20-1 and TRBJ1-1; unclear D gene. Germline V lookup: CDR1 DFQATT, CDR2 SNEGSKA (reference sequence). Trimming shortened V by 5 bases and J by 4 bases, and 5 bases separated the two germline ends. There are 10 residues in the CDR3.

This clonotype was recorded a few times. This chain connects TRBV21-1 to TRBJ2-5. TRBV21-1 is a listed pseudogene. The CDR3 totals 13 residues. CDR3 amino acids: CASCWRDQETQYF. The CDR3 region has the DNA TGTGCCAGCTGCTGGCGGGACCAAGAGACCCAGTACTTC.

The rearrangement uses TRBV29-1 and TRBJ2-2, with 12 bases aligning to TRBD2. V lost 4 bases, J lost 0 bases, and 6 bases stayed unmatched. This CDR3 has 17 amino acids. In germline, CDR1 is SQVTM, CDR2 ANQGSEA. The DNA for the CDR3 is TGCAGCGTTGTGACTAGCGGGAGAAGGTCGAACACCGGGGAGCTGTTTTTT. Protein product: CSVVTSGRRSNTGELFF.

This clonotype was counted only a few times. The chain employs TRBV11-2 and TRBJ2-1, with 8 bases identical to TRBD1. With 2 bases clipped from V and 10 bases from J, the junction kept 7 bases outside the gene matches. Per germline, CDR1 SGHAT and CDR2 FQNNGV. The CDR3 spans 14 residues. The CDR3 loop reads CASSLTQGAEEQFF. The CDR3 DNA follows: TGTGCCAGCAGCTTAACGCAGGGGGCAGAAGAGCAGTTCTTC.

The genes are TRBV12-3 or TRBV12-4 and TRBJ1-1; 9 nucleotides align to TRBD1. J gave up 5 bases and V 5 bases, and 12 bases lay outside the gene matches. CDR3 length: 16 residues. The CDR3 is CASSPRDREEGTEAFF. CDR3 bases: TGTGCCAGCAGTCCACGGGACAGGGAGGAAGGGACTGAAGCTTTCTTT.

The genes are TRBV2 and TRBJ2-2; 10 bases fit TRBD2. V shed 7 bases and J 7 bases; nucleotides not matched to a gene: 6. Germline CDR1 and CDR2: SNHLY and FYNNEI. CDR3 size: 14 residues. Here the CDR3 DNA reads TGTGCCAGCACTAGCGGGAGAGTGAACGGGGAGCTGTTTTTT. Translation: CASTSGRVNGELFF.